This is a list of T cell receptor beta chains from one sample in a study of blood T cell repertoires in COVID-19. The protocol was immunoSEQ multiplex PCR, while the TCRdb copy is restricted to in-frame clones and leaves out a portion. The repertoire includes a few hundred thousand clones, roughly four fifths of them detected once, and about a tenth sits in the top ten. Input material: PBMCs or T cells enriched from blood (not recorded which). All receptors derive from a man aged 40-55 years who had recovered from COVID-19. The CDR3 runs from the conserved cysteine through the conserved F or W. D genes are given only for firm matches. The size entry is marked missing in some rows and otherwise reads once, few, many or a size class.

J,length,D,size,V,CDR3,DNA
TRBJ1-1,14,-,-,TRBV6-5,CASRGRTVNTEAFF,TGTGCCAGCAGGGGGCGGACGGTGAACACTGAAGCTTTCTTT
TRBJ1-2,15,-,-,TRBV29-1,CSVDKASGGGYGYTF,TGCAGCGTTGACAAAGCGAGTGGGGGCGGGTATGGCTACACCTTC
TRBJ1-1,15,-,-,TRBV7-8,CASRLQRGSYTEAFF,TGTGCCAGCAGACTTCAAAGGGGAAGTTACACTGAAGCTTTCTTT
TRBJ2-7,14,-,-,TRBV7-9,CASSLAYPPGEQYF,TGTGCCAGCAGCTTAGCGTATCCCCCCGGCGAGCAGTACTTC
TRBJ2-2,19,TRBD2,-,TRBV5-1,CASSPTPGTSGGFTGELFF,TGCGCCAGCAGCCCGACACCCGGGACTAGCGGGGGGTTCACCGGGGAGCTGTTTTTT
TRBJ1-3,14,-,-,TRBV5-1,CASHPGGSGNTIYF,TGCGCCAGCCACCCGGGGGGCTCTGGAAACACCATATATTTT
TRBJ1-1,15,TRBD1,-,TRBV7-3,CASSRDRALDTEAFF,TGTGCCAGCAGCCGGGACAGGGCTCTCGACACTGAAGCTTTCTTT
TRBJ1-5,12,TRBD1,-,TRBV29-1,CSVRQGGQPQHF,TGCAGCGTCCGACAGGGCGGTCAGCCCCAGCATTTT
TRBJ1-2,15,-,-,TRBV7-2,CASSLALGVGYGYTF,TGTGCCAGCAGCTTAGCCCTCGGGGTCGGGTATGGCTACACCTTC
TRBJ2-7,15,-,-,TRBV7-3,CASSLMGQTTYEQYF,TGTGCCAGCAGCTTAATGGGACAAACAACCTACGAGCAGTACTTC
TRBJ1-2,12,-,-,TRBV25-1,CASSVALGGYTF,TGTGCCAGCAGTGTGGCACTAGGTGGCTACACCTTC
TRBJ2-1,12,-,-,TRBV7-9,CASSLAGGKQFF,TGTGCCAGCAGCTTAGCGGGGGGTAAGCAGTTCTTC
TRBJ1-6,13,-,-,TRBV18,CASSPSEGSPLHF,TGTGCCAGCTCACCAAGCGAGGGCTCACCCCTCCACTTT
TRBJ1-1,14,-,-,TRBV5-4,CASSLIQLNTEAFF,TGTGCCAGCAGCTTGATCCAGTTGAACACTGAAGCTTTCTTT
TRBJ1-2,13,TRBD1,-,TRBV6-5,CASQPTGKDGYTF,TGTGCCAGCCAACCGACAGGGAAGGATGGCTACACCTTC
TRBJ2-3,12,TRBD1,-,TRBV7-8,CASSRDRESQYF,TGTGCCAGCAGCAGAGACAGGGAGTCGCAGTATTTT
TRBJ2-7,14,-,many,TRBV11-2,CASSQGFSSYEQYF,TGTGCCAGCAGCCAGGGGTTCAGCTCCTACGAGCAGTACTTC
TRBJ1-1,14,TRBD1,-,TRBV10-3,CAISEGQGWTEAFF,TGTGCCATCAGCGAAGGACAGGGATGGACTGAAGCTTTCTTT
TRBJ1-1,12,TRBD1,-,TRBV3-1/TRBV3-2,CASRLGTGKAFF,TGTGCCAGCAGACTCGGGACAGGGAAAGCTTTCTTT
TRBJ2-2,15,TRBD2,-,TRBV5-1,CASRRAGGDTGELFF,TGCGCCAGCAGACGGGCGGGAGGGGACACCGGGGAGCTGTTTTTT
TRBJ2-5,15,TRBD2,-,TRBV5-1,CASSPLAGPQETQYF,TGCGCCAGCAGTCCCCTAGCGGGACCCCAAGAGACCCAGTACTTC
TRBJ1-5,15,-,-,TRBV24-1,CATSGGGASNQPQHF,TGTGCCACCAGTGGAGGGGGAGCTAGCAATCAGCCCCAGCATTTT
TRBJ2-5,15,TRBD1,-,TRBV7-2,CASSNRGLRQETQYF,TGTGCCAGCAGTAACAGGGGGCTACGTCAAGAGACCCAGTACTTC
TRBJ1-2,13,-,-,TRBV5-1,CASSLETDYGYTF,TGCGCCAGCAGCTTGGAGACAGACTATGGCTACACCTTC
TRBJ2-2,15,TRBD2,-,TRBV28,CASRSSGGESGELFF,TGTGCCAGCAGGTCTAGCGGGGGGGAAAGCGGGGAGCTGTTTTTT
TRBJ2-7,12,-,-,TRBV25-1,CASTQGLYEQYF,TGTGCCAGCACCCAGGGGCTTTACGAGCAGTACTTC
TRBJ1-2,14,TRBD1,-,TRBV27,CASSSQGQDYGYTF,TGTGCCAGCAGTTCACAGGGACAGGACTATGGCTACACCTTC
TRBJ2-6,14,-,-,TRBV18,CASFPQSGANVLTF,TGTGCCAGCTTTCCCCAATCTGGGGCCAACGTCCTGACTTTC
TRBJ1-1,14,-,few,TRBV6-5,CASSYSSRGTEAFF,TGTGCCAGCAGTTACTCGTCCCGAGGGACTGAAGCTTTCTTT
TRBJ1-1,16,-,-,TRBV11-2,CASSLASPRQNTEAFF,TGTGCCAGCAGCTTAGCGTCACCGCGACAGAACACTGAAGCTTTCTTT
TRBJ1-6,13,-,-,TRBV27,CASSFPGGGALHF,TGTGCCAGCAGTTTCCCGGGCGGCGGGGCCCTCCACTTT
TRBJ2-1,15,-,-,TRBV5-1,CASSFTISLYNEQFF,TGCGCCAGCAGCTTCACTATTTCTCTCTACAATGAGCAGTTCTTC
TRBJ2-1,12,TRBD1,-,TRBV18,CASSLQGSEQFF,TGTGCCAGCTCGCTACAGGGGAGTGAGCAGTTCTTC
TRBJ2-1,15,TRBD1,-,TRBV27,CASSPGQGTYNEQFF,TGTGCCAGCAGTCCGGGACAGGGAACCTACAATGAGCAGTTCTTC
TRBJ2-3,18,TRBD2,once,TRBV7-9,CASSPKRLAGWSEDTQYF,TGTGCCAGCAGCCCTAAGCGGCTAGCGGGATGGAGCGAAGATACGCAGTATTTT
TRBJ1-6,15,-,-,TRBV10-3,CAISESGPGGSPLHF,TGTGCCATCAGTGAGTCGGGCCCCGGGGGTTCACCCCTCCACTTT
TRBJ1-4,15,-,few,TRBV25-1,CASSDGASTNEKLFF,TGTGCCAGCAGTGACGGAGCATCAACTAATGAAAAACTGTTTTTT
TRBJ2-3,16,TRBD2,-,TRBV6-4,CASSEQGLAATDTQYF,TGTGCCAGCAGTGAGCAAGGACTAGCGGCCACAGATACGCAGTATTTT
TRBJ2-7,15,TRBD1,-,TRBV6-1,CASSEETGESYEQYF,TGTGCCAGCAGTGAAGAGACAGGGGAGTCCTACGAGCAGTACTTC
TRBJ2-1,17,TRBD1,-,TRBV9,CASSVAQGTGSFNEQFF,TGTGCCAGCAGCGTAGCTCAGGGGACAGGATCTTTCAATGAGCAGTTCTTC
TRBJ2-7,13,-,-,TRBV27,CASSPPNRYEQYF,TGTGCCAGCAGTCCCCCTAACCGCTACGAGCAGTACTTC
TRBJ2-7,14,TRBD1,-,TRBV7-2,CASSREQGSHEQYF,TGTGCCAGCAGTCGAGAACAGGGGTCCCACGAGCAGTACTTC
TRBJ2-3,14,-,-,TRBV10-3,CAIRGAFSTDTQYF,TGTGCCATCAGGGGGGCGTTTAGCACAGATACGCAGTATTTT
TRBJ2-3,16,TRBD1,-,TRBV5-6,CASSSADRVITDTQYF,TGTGCCAGCAGCTCCGCCGACAGGGTTATTACAGATACGCAGTATTTT
TRBJ2-6,12,-,-,TRBV29-1,CSVSPGANVLTF,TGCAGCGTTAGCCCCGGGGCCAACGTCCTGACTTTC
TRBJ1-3,13,-,-,TRBV6-1,CASSERGAWTIYF,TGTGCCAGCAGTGAACGGGGGGCTTGGACCATATATTTT
TRBJ1-3,12,-,-,TRBV29-1,CSVILSGNTIYF,TGCAGCGTTATCCTCTCTGGAAACACCATATATTTT
TRBJ1-5,14,TRBD1,-,TRBV9,CASSRDRSNQPQHF,TGTGCCAGCAGCCGGGACAGAAGCAATCAGCCCCAGCATTTT
TRBJ2-3,13,-,-,TRBV5-1,CASSPRGGDTQYF,TGCGCCAGCAGCCCCCGGGGTGGCGATACGCAGTATTTT
TRBJ2-5,16,TRBD1,-,TRBV5-1,CASSLAWTGAVETQYF,TGCGCCAGCAGCTTGGCTTGGACAGGGGCGGTAGAGACCCAGTACTTC
TRBJ2-5,15,TRBD2,-,TRBV7-3,CASSRVGGAGETQYF,TGTGCCAGCAGCCGCGTCGGGGGGGCAGGAGAGACCCAGTACTTC
TRBJ2-5,14,TRBD1,-,TRBV5-1,CASSQREGAETQYF,TGCGCCAGCAGTCAGAGAGAGGGGGCGGAGACCCAGTACTTC
TRBJ1-2,15,TRBD1,-,TRBV5-5,CASSLLGQGAIGYTF,TGTGCCAGCAGCTTGTTAGGGCAGGGGGCGATCGGCTACACCTTC